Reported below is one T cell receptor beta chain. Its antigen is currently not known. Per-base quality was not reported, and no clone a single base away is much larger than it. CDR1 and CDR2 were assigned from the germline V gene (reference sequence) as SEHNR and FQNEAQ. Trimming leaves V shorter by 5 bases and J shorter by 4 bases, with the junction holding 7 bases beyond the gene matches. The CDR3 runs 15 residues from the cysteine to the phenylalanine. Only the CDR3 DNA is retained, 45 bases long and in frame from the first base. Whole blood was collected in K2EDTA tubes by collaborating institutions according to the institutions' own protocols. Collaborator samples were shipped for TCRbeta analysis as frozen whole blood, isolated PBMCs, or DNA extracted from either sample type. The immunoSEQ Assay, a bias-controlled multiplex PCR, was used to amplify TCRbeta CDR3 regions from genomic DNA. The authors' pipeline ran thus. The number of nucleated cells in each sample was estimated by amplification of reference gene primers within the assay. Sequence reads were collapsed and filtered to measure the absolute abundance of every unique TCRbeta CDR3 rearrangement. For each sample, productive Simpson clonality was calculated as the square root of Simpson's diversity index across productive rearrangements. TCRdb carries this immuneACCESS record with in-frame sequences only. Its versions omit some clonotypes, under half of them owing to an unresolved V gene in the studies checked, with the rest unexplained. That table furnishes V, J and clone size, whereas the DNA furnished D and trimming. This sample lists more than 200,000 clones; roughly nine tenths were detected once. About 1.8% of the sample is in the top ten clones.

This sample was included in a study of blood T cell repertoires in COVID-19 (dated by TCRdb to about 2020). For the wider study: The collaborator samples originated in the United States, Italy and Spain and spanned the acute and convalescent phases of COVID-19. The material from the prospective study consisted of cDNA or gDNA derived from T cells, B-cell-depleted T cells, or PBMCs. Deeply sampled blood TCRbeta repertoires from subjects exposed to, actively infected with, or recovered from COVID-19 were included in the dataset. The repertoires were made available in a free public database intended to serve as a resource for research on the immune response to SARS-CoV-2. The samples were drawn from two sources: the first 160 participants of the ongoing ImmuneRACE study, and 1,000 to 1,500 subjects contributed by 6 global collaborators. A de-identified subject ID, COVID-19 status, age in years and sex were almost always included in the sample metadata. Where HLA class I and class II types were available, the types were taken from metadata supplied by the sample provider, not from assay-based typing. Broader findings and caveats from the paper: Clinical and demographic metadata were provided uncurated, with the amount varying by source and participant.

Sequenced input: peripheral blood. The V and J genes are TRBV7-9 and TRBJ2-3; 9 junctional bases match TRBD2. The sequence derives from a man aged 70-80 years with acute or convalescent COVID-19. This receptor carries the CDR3 CASSRIAGASDTQYF. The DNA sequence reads TGTGCCAGCAGCCGAATAGCGGGAGCATCAGATACGCAGTATTTT.